The 24 T cell receptor beta chains below were found in one sample sequenced in a study of CD8+CD57+ T cells in acquired aplastic anemia. Both TCR beta VDJ combination and CDR3 sequence profiling were carried out. Genomic DNA was the template for this profiling. TCRdb reprocessed the reads with MiXCR, giving one entry per CDR3 protein. Of approximately 180,000 distinct CDR3 sequences in the sample, 55% to 65% were seen once. An expansion of CD8+CD57+ cells by flow cytometry had been shown in patients chosen for sequencing. The sequencing input was sorted CD4+, CD8+, or CD8+CD57+ T cells (not recorded which) from PBMCs. All receptors derive from a human donor with aplastic anemia.

In this sample, this clonotype turned up many times. A much bigger clone sits one base away, suggesting this may be a read error. Because the CDR3 is missing its conserved closing phenylalanine or tryptophan, this is likely a read error. The V and J genes are TRBV19 and TRBJ1-6; unclear D gene. CDR3 length: 13 residues. The germline V gene encodes CDR1 LNHDA and CDR2 SQIVND (reference sequence). Between the trimmed V and J ends, which lost 0 bases and 7 bases, there was a span of 4 bases. CDR3 residues: CASSIDANSPLHS. The CDR3 DNA is TGTGCCAGTAGTATAGACGCGAATTCACCCCTCCACTCT.

V gene TRBV20-1 combines with J gene TRBJ2-3; D is possibly TRBD2 (5 bases). Trimming shortened V by 4 bases and J by 4 bases, and 9 bases separated the two germline ends. CDR1 and CDR2 (germline): DFQATT, SNEGSKA (reference sequence). CDR3 length: 12 residues. The CDR3 sequence: CSATRGADTQYF. Here the CDR3 DNA reads TGCAGTGCTACCCGGGGAGCAGATACGCAGTATTTT.

Of note for this clonotype: This clone may be a read error of a much larger clone one base away. The chain couples TRBV2 to TRBJ2-7; D perhaps matches TRBD2 (6 bases). Germline V CDR1 and CDR2: SNHLY, FYNNEI. The CDR3 length is 14 residues. CDR3 DNA sequence: TGTGTCAGCAGTGAATATAGCGGCTCCTACGAGCAGTACTTC. Amino acid sequence: CVSSEYSGSYEQYF.

CDR3: CASTRESNSPLHF. The CDR3 coding sequence is TGTGCCAGCACCCGGGAGTCCAATTCACCCCTCCACTTT. This chain links TRBV2 with TRBJ1-6, with D unclear. Germline CDR1 reads SNHLY; CDR2 reads FYNNEI. Between the trimmed V and J ends, which lost 7 bases and 7 bases, there was a span of 11 bases. There are 13 residues in the CDR3.

The J gene is TRBJ2-5, the V gene TRBV2; 12 bases are shared with TRBD2. The CDR3 sequence is 16 residues long. J lost 2 bases, V lost 4 bases, and 5 bases had no gene match. The V gene's germline CDR1 is SNHLY and CDR2 FYNNEI. DNA of the CDR3: TGTGCCAGCAGTGTCTGGACTAGCGGGGTTCAAGAGACCCAGTACTTC. This codes for CASSVWTSGVQETQYF.

The gene calls are TRBV4-1 and TRBJ1-2; 7 nucleotides match TRBD1. V dropped 1 base and J dropped 3; count of bases not matched to a gene: 5. Germline V gene lookup returns CDR1 MGHRA and CDR2 YSYEKL. The length of the CDR3 is 15 residues. The CDR3: CASSQGTGDYYGYTF. The CDR3 bases are TGCGCCAGCAGCCAAGGAACAGGGGACTACTATGGCTACACCTTC.

V gene TRBV9 combines with J gene TRBJ2-7, with TRBD2 identical over 9 bases. Germline values: CDR1 SGDLS, CDR2 YYNGEE. Germline trimming cut 0 bases from V and 2 bases from J; bases unmatched to any gene: 3. The CDR3 is 15 residues long. In nucleotides, the CDR3 is TGTGCCAGCAGCGTAGCGTCTAGCGGGGCCTACGAGCAGTACTTC. Residues: CASSVASSGAYEQYF.

The chain combines TRBV7-2 with TRBJ1-2; the match to TRBD1 covers 9 bases. V dropped 5 bases and J dropped 4; count of bases not matched to a gene: 8. Germline V lookup: CDR1 SGHTA, CDR2 FQGNSA. The CDR3 loop spans 15 amino acids. The CDR3 bases are TGTGCCAGCAGCCCTAGGACAGGGGTCGGCTATGGCTACACCTTC. Translated: CASSPRTGVGYGYTF. The full variable domain, with the rest looked up from reference TRBV7-2 and TRBJ1-2, is GAGVSQSPSNKVTEKGKDVELRCDPISGHTALYWYRQSLGQGLEFLIYFQGNSAPDKSGLPSDRFSAERTGGSVSTLTIQRTQQEDSAVYLCASSPRTGVGYGYTFGSGTRLTVV.

Many counts were recorded for this clonotype. The chain links TRBV19 to TRBJ1-4; D gene ambiguous. Germline V gene data show CDR1 as LNHDA and CDR2 as SQIVND (reference sequence). Trimming cost V 0 bases and J 7 bases, with 0 bases left between them. The CDR3 sequence is 11 residues long. The CDR3: CASSIDEKLFF. The CDR3 nucleotides are TGTGCCAGTAGTATAGATGAAAAACTGTTTTTT. Complete variable domain (other parts from reference TRBV19 and TRBJ1-4): DGGITQSPKYLFRKEGQNVTLSCEQNLNHDAMYWYRQDPGQGLRLIYYSQIVNDFQKGDIAEGYSVSREKKESFPLTVTSAQKNPTAFYLCASSIDEKLFFGSGTQLSVL.

This sequence joins TRBV20-1 and TRBJ2-2; D tentatively fits TRBD1 or TRBD2 (5 bases each). The germline V gene has CDR1 DFQATT and CDR2 SNEGSKA (reference sequence). The CDR3 is 16 residues long. V was shortened by 0 bases and J by 3 bases, with 14 bases between the two germline ends. CDR3 protein: CSARDPRQGDTGELFF. The DNA of the CDR3 is TGCAGTGCTAGAGATCCACGGCAGGGAGACACCGGGGAGCTGTTTTTT.

The gene calls are TRBV24-1 and TRBJ1-2; 8 nucleotides match TRBD1. V lost 5 bases, J lost 6 bases, and 7 bases stayed unmatched. Germline lookup yields CDR1 KGHDR and CDR2 SFDVKD. The CDR3 has 14 amino acids. The CDR3 DNA sequence: TGTGCCACCAGTGCTAGGGGACAGGTTGATGGCTACACCTTC. This gives the protein CATSARGQVDGYTF.

V is TRBV19 and J is TRBJ1-2; tentative D call: TRBD1 (5 bases). Germline-derived CDR1 and CDR2 are LNHDA and SQIVND (reference sequence). The CDR3 length is 15 residues. Trimming took 3 bases from V and 0 from J, leaving 11 bases between them. The CDR3 reads CASSIIQGANYGYTF. CDR3 sequence (DNA): TGTGCCAGTAGTATTATCCAGGGAGCTAACTATGGCTACACCTTC.

The chain carries TRBV2 and TRBJ2-7, with D uncertain. Trimming stripped 8 bases from V and 0 bases from J, with 5 bases between. In germline, CDR1 is SNHLY, CDR2 FYNNEI. The CDR3 spans 11 residues. CDR3 nucleotide sequence: TGTGCCAGCGGGTACTCCTACGAGCAGTACTTC. Protein sequence: CASGYSYEQYF. The entire variable domain, with the rest obtained from reference TRBV2 and TRBJ2-7, is as follows: EPEVTQTPSHQVTQMGQEVILRCVPISNHLYFYWYRQILGQKVEFLVSFYNNEISEKSEIFDDQFSVERPDGSNFTLKIRSTKLEDSAMYFCASGYSYEQYFGPGTRLTVT.

V and J are TRBV15 and TRBJ1-4, with 7 bases aligning to TRBD1. The CDR3 has 17 amino acids. Germline CDR1 is LNHNV and CDR2 is YYDKDF (reference sequence). The J segment lost 1 base and the V segment lost 2 bases, leaving 7 bases of the junction unmatched. CDR3 residues: CATSRPGQGVTNEKLFF. In DNA form, the CDR3 reads TGTGCCACCAGCAGACCGGGTCAGGGGGTAACTAATGAAAAACTGTTTTTT.

Of note for this clonotype: This could be a read error, since a much larger clone is one nucleotide away. This chain joins TRBV7-3 and TRBJ2-1; D uncertain. The CDR3 is made up of 15 amino acids. V was shortened by 3 bases and J by 0 bases, with 9 bases between the two germline ends. CDR1 and CDR2 from the germline V gene are SGHTA and FQGTGA. CDR3 residues: CASSFGLSSYNEQFF. CDR3 nucleotides: TGTGCCAGCAGCTTTGGTCTGAGCTCCTACAATGAGCAGTTCTTC.

This rearrangement joins TRBV7-2 to TRBJ1-2; TRBD1 agrees at 8 bases. CDR3 length: 15 amino acids. With 3 bases clipped from V and 8 bases from J, the junction kept 11 bases outside the gene matches. Germline CDR1 and CDR2: SGHTA and FQGNSA. The CDR3 protein is CASSFRDRRKQGYTF. Here the CDR3 DNA reads TGTGCCAGCAGCTTTCGGGACAGGAGAAAGCAAGGCTACACCTTC.

A remark on this clonotype: One end of the junction fails to match germline, which may point to a read error. This chain connects TRBV10-1 to TRBJ2-7; 7 bases line up with TRBD1. Germline loops: CDR1 WNHNN, CDR2 SYGVQD (reference sequence). CDR3 length: 13 residues. CDR3 DNA: TGCGACAGCGCGAGGACAGGATCATACGAGCAGTACTTC. It is translated as CDSARTGSYEQYF.

This clonotype occurred once. V usage is TRBV7-8 and J usage is TRBJ2-7, with D perhaps TRBD1 (5 bases). The germline V gene has CDR1 SGHVS and CDR2 FQNEAQ. The V and J ends lost 6 bases and 1 base respectively, with 19 bases between them. The CDR3 spans 16 residues. CDR3 coding DNA: TGTGCCAGCAGTTACCAACCTGGGGCCGTTTCCTACGAGCAGTACTTC. It is translated as CASSYQPGAVSYEQYF. Complete variable domain (other parts from reference TRBV7-8 and TRBJ2-7): GAGVSQSPRYKVAKRGQDVALRCDPISGHVSLFWYQQALGQGPEFLTYFQNEAQLDKSGLPSDRFFAERPEGSVSTLKIQRTQQEDSAVYLCASSYQPGAVSYEQYFGPGTRLTVT.

This chain links TRBV29-1 with TRBJ2-1; D unresolved. CDR3 length: 13 residues. Trimming stripped 3 bases from V and 5 bases from J, with 11 bases between. Germline loops: CDR1 SQVTM, CDR2 ANQGSEA. As DNA, the CDR3 is TGCAGCGTTGAGCCCCCCTCGAACAATGAGCAGTTCTTC. This sequence encodes CSVEPPSNNEQFF.

The J gene is TRBJ2-2, the V gene TRBV2; 10 positions agree with TRBD2. Germline V CDR1 and CDR2: SNHLY, FYNNEI. The CDR3 runs 16 residues. J lost 1 base, V lost 7 bases, and 6 bases had no gene match. The CDR3 bases are TGTGCCAGCACTTCGCTAGCGGGGGAGAACACCGGGGAGCTGTTTTTT. Translation gives CASTSLAGENTGELFF.

The rearrangement uses TRBV2 and TRBJ1-5; 7 bases fit TRBD1. Germline values: CDR1 SNHLY, CDR2 FYNNEI. V lost 8 bases to trimming and J lost 6 bases; unmatched junction nucleotides: 10. The CDR3 is made up of 14 amino acids. The CDR3 DNA follows: TGTGCCAGCTGGGCAGGGGGAGCTTTTCAGCCCCAGCATTTT. Its translation is CASWAGGAFQPQHF.

This clonotype is categorized as medium-sized (0.01 to 0.1%). The chain couples TRBV15 to TRBJ1-1; no reliable D call. The ends were cut back, 1 base at V and 2 bases at J, with 5 bases in the middle. The CDR3 runs 13 residues. Germline CDR1 and CDR2: LNHNV and YYDKDF (reference sequence). The CDR3 here is CATSRVRNTEAFF. The CDR3 nucleotides read TGTGCCACCAGCAGAGTAAGAAACACTGAAGCTTTCTTT.

This clonotype was observed at least ten times. The chain links TRBV12-3 or TRBV12-4 to TRBJ2-3, with D hard to call. Trimming took off 1 base at V and 0 bases at J, with 8 bases between the two ends. The length of the CDR3 is 15 residues. Here the CDR3 DNA reads TGTGCCAGCAGTTTAGGCTTCACTAGCACAGATACGCAGTATTTT. Translating it yields CASSLGFTSTDTQYF.

The rearrangement uses TRBV2 and TRBJ2-7; D call uncertain. The V and J ends lost 7 bases and 3 bases respectively, with 19 bases between them. Germline CDR1 is SNHLY and CDR2 is FYNNEI. This CDR3 contains 15 residues. The CDR3 DNA is TGTGCCAGCACCATCGGCGGTTCAGGCGGCTACGAGCAGTACTTC. This sequence encodes CASTIGGSGGYEQYF. The variable domain in full, with the rest retrieved from reference TRBV2 and TRBJ2-7, is EPEVTQTPSHQVTQMGQEVILRCVPISNHLYFYWYRQILGQKVEFLVSFYNNEISEKSEIFDDQFSVERPDGSNFTLKIRSTKLEDSAMYFCASTIGGSGGYEQYFGPGTRLTVT.